This entry describes one T cell receptor beta chain. Its antigen is not known. The record originates from a study of response to subunit inactivated influenza vaccine. Study results and limitations: Few additional T cells are recruited per seasonal influenza vaccination, authors suggested.

Each CDR3 protein is one row after TCRdb ran MiXCR on the RT-PCR reads. The sample comprises hundreds of thousands of distinct CDR3 sequences, around 15% of which are singletons, and approximately 7.6% rests with the top ten. The material sequenced was PBMCs from blood, taken approximately 15 days before vaccination. The TCR was taken from a man aged 45-60 years who received an inactivated influenza vaccine.

The CDR3 protein is CASSLGFRPGGSYEQYF. CDR3 nucleotide sequence: TGTGCCAGCAGTTTAGGATTTAGGCCCGGAGGGTCCTACGAGCAGTACTTC. The V call is TRBV27, the J call TRBJ2-7, with D possibly being TRBD2 (6 bases). The germline V and J ends were trimmed by 2 bases and 1 base, with 18 bases remaining between them. Germline values: CDR1 MNHEY, CDR2 SMNVEV (reference sequence). The CDR3 is made up of 17 amino acids.